This TCR beta chain was observed in a study of shared T cell receptors in the human thymus. The sample holds one count of this clone. From germline, CDR1 is SGHDT and CDR2 YYEEEE. This CDR3 is built from 17 residues. V was clipped by 2 bases and J by 3 bases; unmatched bases: 10. The method was immunoSEQ multiplex PCR; TCRdb's version includes in-frame clones alone and lacks a portion of them. The sample lists hundreds of thousands of clones, over 90% occurring once. The genes are TRBV5-6 and TRBJ1-5; 8 bases fit TRBD1. Specimen: thymocytes. This TCR derives from a human donor. The CDR3, as DNA: TGTGCCAGCAGCTTCGCCGGACAGGGATCATCCAATCAGCCCCAGCATTTT. Protein: CASSFAGQGSSNQPQHF.